This passage covers 8 T cell receptor beta chains from one sample sequenced in a study of blood T cell repertoires in COVID-19. Sequencing was performed with immunoSEQ multiplex PCR; in TCRdb, only in-frame clones are kept and a portion is missing. The sample holds more than 70,000 clones, about 93% seen once. Sequencing was carried out using peripheral blood. The receptors stem from a woman aged 45-60 years in a cohort sampled during active COVID-19.

V is TRBV12-3 or TRBV12-4 and J is TRBJ2-7, with a possible D match to TRBD1 (6 bases). This CDR3 is built from 13 residues. V was clipped by 6 bases and J by 4 bases, with 13 bases between them. CDR3 region: CASSLQGKYEQYF. The CDR3 coding sequence is TGTGCCAGCAGCTTACAGGGAAAATACGAGCAGTACTTC.

V gene TRBV5-4 combines with J gene TRBJ2-5, with 7 bases identical to TRBD1. Trimming took 4 bases from V and 1 from J; bases not matched to a gene: 1. This CDR3 spans 13 amino acids. CDR1 is SGHNT, CDR2 YYREEE, per germline (reference sequence). CDR3 DNA sequence: TGTGCCAGCAGCCGGGACAGCCAAGAGACCCAGTACTTC. This encodes CASSRDSQETQYF.

The gene calls are TRBV4-1 and TRBJ1-5, with D tentatively TRBD1 (6 bases). Trimming shortened V by 4 bases and J by 4 bases, and 11 bases separated the two germline ends. CDR1 is MGHRA and CDR2 is YSYEKL in the germline V gene. CDR3 size: 14 residues. The CDR3 DNA is TGCGCCAGCAGCCTCAGGGGCGAAAATCAGCCCCAGCATTTT. It codes for CASSLRGENQPQHF.

This clone was observed once. The chain employs TRBV5-1 and TRBJ1-1, with 7 bases identical to TRBD1. Germline CDR1 is SGHRS and CDR2 is YFSETQ. V lost 5 bases, J lost 5 bases, and 6 bases stayed unmatched. The CDR3 runs to 13 residues. DNA of the CDR3: TGCGCCAGCAGTCCTCAGGGGGGAACTGAAGCTTTCTTT. It encodes CASSPQGGTEAFF.

The count of this clone is one. The chain has TRBV19 and TRBJ2-1, with D uncertain. The CDR3 is 16 amino acids. V lost 1 base to trimming and J lost 0 bases, with 10 bases between them. The germline CDR1 and CDR2 sequences are LNHDA and SQIVND (reference sequence). CDR3 coding DNA: TGTGCCAGTAGTATAGTGGCCTGGTCCTCCTACAATGAGCAGTTCTTC. Its protein product is CASSIVAWSSYNEQFF.

V is TRBV11-2 and J is TRBJ1-3; the match to TRBD1 covers 9 bases. This CDR3 is built from 19 residues. Trimming removed 0 bases from V and 2 bases from J; junction bases left unmatched: 11. In germline, CDR1 is SGHAT, CDR2 FQNNGV. CDR3 coding DNA: TGTGCCAGCAGCTTAGACGCCGGGACAGGGAAGGGGGCTGGAAACACCATATATTTT. Translating it yields CASSLDAGTGKGAGNTIYF.

This rearrangement joins TRBV5-1 to TRBJ2-3; D possibly corresponds to TRBD2 (5 bases). CDR1 is SGHRS and CDR2 is YFSETQ in the germline V gene. This CDR3 has 15 residues. V lost 3 bases to trimming and J lost 2 bases, with 13 bases between them. CDR3 in DNA: TGCGCCAGCAGCTCGGGAACCGGTACCACAGATACGCAGTATTTT. This codes for CASSSGTGTTDTQYF.

This chain connects TRBV3-1 (or the pseudogene TRBV3-2) to TRBJ2-1, with D maybe TRBD2 (5 bases). The CDR3 contains 15 residues. V lost 2 bases and J lost 2, with 10 bases in between. Germline V gene lookup returns CDR1 LGHDT and CDR2 YNNKEL (reference sequence). The CDR3 spells CASSQFAGTYNEQFF. DNA of the CDR3: TGTGCCAGCAGCCAATTTGCCGGGACCTACAATGAGCAGTTCTTC.